This entry is about one T cell receptor beta chain. The data stem from a study of Ad26.COV2.S vaccination and SARS-CoV-2 variants. This CDR3 contains 15 residues. CDR1 is SGHNT and CDR2 is YYREEE in the germline V gene (reference sequence). V was trimmed by 4 bases and J by 6 bases, leaving 20 bases between them. Produced via immunoSEQ multiplex PCR; TCRdb's table is partial and in-frame only. The sample yields fewer than 600,000 clones, 80% to 90% seen once. Treatment here: 19 received Ad26.COV2.S at low or high dose, single or two shots; several received placebo; per-sample allocation not given. Material that was analyzed had been drawn on day 63 after the first vaccine or placebo injection.

This chain connects TRBV5-4 to TRBJ2-7, with D perhaps assigned TRBD1 or TRBD2 (5 bases each). Sequencing used peripheral blood, obtained in a trial of Ad26.COV2.S vaccine versus placebo. This TCR was recovered from a person between 18 and 59 years old who received the Ad26.COV2.S COVID-19 vaccine or a placebo. The DNA for the CDR3 is TGTGCCAGCAGCCTGTTTCGGGGCCCCTCGGGCGAGCAGTACTTC. It codes for CASSLFRGPSGEQYF.